What follows are 14 T cell receptor beta chains derived from one specimen sequenced in a study of metastatic and nonmetastatic thyroid tumors. No patient had received any treatment before thyroid surgery. TCRdb ran MiXCR on the PCR reads. The sample records approximately 40,000 clones, roughly an eighth being singletons. Sequencing was carried out using blood. The receptors come from a female donor with papillary thyroid cancer or a benign thyroid nodule (not recorded which). Some clones in this sample may be carry-over from other donors' samples.

This clone was recorded at least ten times. The chain joins TRBV10-2 to TRBJ1-6; a weak D match, TRBD1 (5 bases). Germline V gene data show CDR1 as WSHSY and CDR2 as SAAADI. The CDR3 contains 13 residues. Trimming shortened V by 3 bases and J by 8 bases, and 8 bases separated the two germline ends. CDR3 region: CASSDLGHSPLHF. CDR3 DNA: TGCGCCAGCAGTGACTTGGGGCATTCACCCCTCCACTTT.

This clone was seen repeatedly, ten times or more. For the CDR3, the DNA is TGCGCCAGCAGCACGGGACTAGCGGGATCCGGGGAGCTGTTTTTT. The encoded protein is CASSTGLAGSGELFF. The chain links TRBV5-1 to TRBJ2-2; 13 nucleotides agree with TRBD2. V lost 4 bases, J lost 6 bases, and 3 bases stayed unmatched. Germline loops: CDR1 SGHRS, CDR2 YFSETQ. CDR3 length: 15 residues.

This clone has a count of ten or more. This chain connects TRBV28 to TRBJ2-2; 8 nucleotides agree with TRBD1. The CDR3 sequence is 18 residues long. V dropped 7 bases and J dropped 1; count of bases not matched to a gene: 14. Looked up from germline, CDR1 is MDHEN and CDR2 is SYDVKM. CDR3 residues: CASTSLGGTGQNTGELFF. The CDR3 region has the DNA TGTGCCAGCACCTCTTTAGGCGGGACAGGACAGAACACCGGGGAGCTGTTTTTT.

In its sample, this clone was seen many times. V is TRBV2 and J is TRBJ1-4; 8 bases agree with TRBD1. The CDR3 is 14 amino acids. The junction had 7 bases not matched to a gene; V was cut back by 5 bases and J by 8 bases. Looked up from germline, CDR1 is SNHLY and CDR2 is FYNNEI. The CDR3 DNA is TGTGCCAGCAGTTCTAAAACAGGGGGAGAAAAACTGTTTTTT. Encoded protein: CASSSKTGGEKLFF.

This clone was detected many times. A much larger clonotype is one base distant, so this may be a read error. The chain has TRBV6-1 and TRBJ2-7; 7 bases are shared with TRBD2. Germline trimming cut 7 bases from V and 4 bases from J; bases unmatched to any gene: 10. This CDR3 spans 14 amino acids. Per the germline V gene, CDR1 is MNHNS and CDR2 is SASEGT. The CDR3 loop reads CASTPREIGYEQYF. In DNA form, the CDR3 reads TGTGCCAGCACCCCGCGGGAGATCGGATACGAGCAGTACTTC.

This clone has at least ten counts. The chain is built from TRBV9 and TRBJ1-2, with TRBD1 as a possible D gene (5 bases). The V end lost 4 bases, the J end lost 5 bases, and 24 bases lay between the germline ends. Per the germline V gene, CDR1 is SGDLS and CDR2 is YYNGEE. There are 17 residues in the CDR3. The CDR3 loop reads CASSPTQVGTPTYGYTF. The CDR3 DNA reads TGTGCCAGCAGCCCTACCCAAGTGGGGACGCCTACTTATGGCTACACCTTC.

This clone appeared many times. CDR3 region: CASRLPGDSYNEQFF. CDR3 bases: TGTGCCAGCAGGCTTCCGGGAGACTCCTACAATGAGCAGTTCTTC. V and J are TRBV7-2 and TRBJ2-1; perhaps TRBD2 as D (6 bases). This CDR3 is 15 amino acids long. Germline CDR1 SGHTA, CDR2 FQGNSA. V dropped 6 bases and J dropped 0 bases, with 12 bases sitting between them. Full variable domain (missing parts from reference TRBV7-2 and TRBJ2-1): GAGVSQSPSNKVTEKGKDVELRCDPISGHTALYWYRQSLGQGLEFLIYFQGNSAPDKSGLPSDRFSAERTGGSVSTLTIQRTQQEDSAVYLCASRLPGDSYNEQFFGPGTRLTVL.

In its sample, this clone was seen many times. The chain recombines TRBV6-5 with TRBJ1-1; D is undetermined. CDR1 is MNHEY, CDR2 SVGAGI, per germline. V lost 2 bases, J lost 1 base, and 8 bases lay in between. The CDR3 is 14 amino acids. This chain's CDR3 is CASSYDGTNTEAFF. Written as DNA, the CDR3 is TGTGCCAGCAGTTACGACGGAACGAACACTGAAGCTTTCTTT.

The DNA for the CDR3 is TGCGCCAGCAGCTTGGCTAGCGGGAGGGCCTCCGGGGAGCTGTTTTTT. Translating gives CASSLASGRASGELFF. The chain joins TRBV5-1 to TRBJ2-2; TRBD2 aligns across 12 bases. V lost 0 bases, J lost 6 bases, and 3 bases stayed unmatched. In germline, CDR1 is SGHRS, CDR2 YFSETQ. The CDR3 consists of 16 residues.

V and J are TRBV4-1 and TRBJ1-2, with 7 bases aligning to TRBD1. Germline V gene sequence: CDR1 MGHRA, CDR2 YSYEKL. This CDR3 is 16 amino acids long. The CDR3 coding sequence is TGCACCAACAGCCAGAGGGACAGACTCCCTAACTATGGCTACACCTTC. This sequence encodes CTNSQRDRLPNYGYTF.

This clone was detected many times. V usage is TRBV7-2 and J usage is TRBJ2-5; D unclear. Germline lookup yields CDR1 SGHTA and CDR2 FQGNSA. V was pared by 5 bases and J by 7 bases, with 14 bases between. The CDR3 length is 13 residues. The CDR3, as DNA: TGTGCCAGCAGCCCCGGCCCGGGCGGGACCCAGTACTTC. This sequence encodes CASSPGPGGTQYF.

Concerning this clone: A much bigger clone sits one base away, suggesting this may be a read error. The V gene is TRBV7-7, the J gene TRBJ2-3; D not resolved. The CDR3 is 12 residues long. Germline-derived CDR1 and CDR2 are SSHAT and FNYEAQ (reference sequence). The CDR3 sequence is CASSPDCYTQYF. DNA of the CDR3: TGTGCTAGCAGCCCCGACTGTTATACGCAGTATTTT.

This clone was recorded many times. The chain is built from TRBV5-1 and TRBJ2-3, with 11 bases aligning to TRBD2. V gave up 0 bases and J gave up 0 bases; unmatched junction bases: 0. The CDR3 loop spans 16 amino acids. The germline CDR1 and CDR2 sequences are SGHRS and YFSETQ. CDR3 DNA sequence: TGCGCCAGCAGCTTGGGGACTAGCGGGAGCACAGATACGCAGTATTTT. Its protein product is CASSLGTSGSTDTQYF. The variable domain in full, with the rest retrieved from reference TRBV5-1 and TRBJ2-3, is KAGVTQTPRYLIKTRGQQVTLSCSPISGHRSVSWYQQTPGQGLQFLFEYFSETQRNKGNFPGRFSGRQFSNSRSEMNVSTLELGDSALYLCASSLGTSGSTDTQYFGPGTRLTVL.

This clone came up many times. This rearrangement joins TRBV19 to TRBJ2-1, with no clear D. This CDR3 is built from 14 residues. Germline lookup yields CDR1 LNHDA and CDR2 SQIVND (reference sequence). V lost 3 bases, J lost 0 bases, and 6 bases lay in between. CDR3 coding DNA: TGTGCCAGTAGTATGAATCCCTCCTACAATGAGCAGTTCTTC. Translation: CASSMNPSYNEQFF.